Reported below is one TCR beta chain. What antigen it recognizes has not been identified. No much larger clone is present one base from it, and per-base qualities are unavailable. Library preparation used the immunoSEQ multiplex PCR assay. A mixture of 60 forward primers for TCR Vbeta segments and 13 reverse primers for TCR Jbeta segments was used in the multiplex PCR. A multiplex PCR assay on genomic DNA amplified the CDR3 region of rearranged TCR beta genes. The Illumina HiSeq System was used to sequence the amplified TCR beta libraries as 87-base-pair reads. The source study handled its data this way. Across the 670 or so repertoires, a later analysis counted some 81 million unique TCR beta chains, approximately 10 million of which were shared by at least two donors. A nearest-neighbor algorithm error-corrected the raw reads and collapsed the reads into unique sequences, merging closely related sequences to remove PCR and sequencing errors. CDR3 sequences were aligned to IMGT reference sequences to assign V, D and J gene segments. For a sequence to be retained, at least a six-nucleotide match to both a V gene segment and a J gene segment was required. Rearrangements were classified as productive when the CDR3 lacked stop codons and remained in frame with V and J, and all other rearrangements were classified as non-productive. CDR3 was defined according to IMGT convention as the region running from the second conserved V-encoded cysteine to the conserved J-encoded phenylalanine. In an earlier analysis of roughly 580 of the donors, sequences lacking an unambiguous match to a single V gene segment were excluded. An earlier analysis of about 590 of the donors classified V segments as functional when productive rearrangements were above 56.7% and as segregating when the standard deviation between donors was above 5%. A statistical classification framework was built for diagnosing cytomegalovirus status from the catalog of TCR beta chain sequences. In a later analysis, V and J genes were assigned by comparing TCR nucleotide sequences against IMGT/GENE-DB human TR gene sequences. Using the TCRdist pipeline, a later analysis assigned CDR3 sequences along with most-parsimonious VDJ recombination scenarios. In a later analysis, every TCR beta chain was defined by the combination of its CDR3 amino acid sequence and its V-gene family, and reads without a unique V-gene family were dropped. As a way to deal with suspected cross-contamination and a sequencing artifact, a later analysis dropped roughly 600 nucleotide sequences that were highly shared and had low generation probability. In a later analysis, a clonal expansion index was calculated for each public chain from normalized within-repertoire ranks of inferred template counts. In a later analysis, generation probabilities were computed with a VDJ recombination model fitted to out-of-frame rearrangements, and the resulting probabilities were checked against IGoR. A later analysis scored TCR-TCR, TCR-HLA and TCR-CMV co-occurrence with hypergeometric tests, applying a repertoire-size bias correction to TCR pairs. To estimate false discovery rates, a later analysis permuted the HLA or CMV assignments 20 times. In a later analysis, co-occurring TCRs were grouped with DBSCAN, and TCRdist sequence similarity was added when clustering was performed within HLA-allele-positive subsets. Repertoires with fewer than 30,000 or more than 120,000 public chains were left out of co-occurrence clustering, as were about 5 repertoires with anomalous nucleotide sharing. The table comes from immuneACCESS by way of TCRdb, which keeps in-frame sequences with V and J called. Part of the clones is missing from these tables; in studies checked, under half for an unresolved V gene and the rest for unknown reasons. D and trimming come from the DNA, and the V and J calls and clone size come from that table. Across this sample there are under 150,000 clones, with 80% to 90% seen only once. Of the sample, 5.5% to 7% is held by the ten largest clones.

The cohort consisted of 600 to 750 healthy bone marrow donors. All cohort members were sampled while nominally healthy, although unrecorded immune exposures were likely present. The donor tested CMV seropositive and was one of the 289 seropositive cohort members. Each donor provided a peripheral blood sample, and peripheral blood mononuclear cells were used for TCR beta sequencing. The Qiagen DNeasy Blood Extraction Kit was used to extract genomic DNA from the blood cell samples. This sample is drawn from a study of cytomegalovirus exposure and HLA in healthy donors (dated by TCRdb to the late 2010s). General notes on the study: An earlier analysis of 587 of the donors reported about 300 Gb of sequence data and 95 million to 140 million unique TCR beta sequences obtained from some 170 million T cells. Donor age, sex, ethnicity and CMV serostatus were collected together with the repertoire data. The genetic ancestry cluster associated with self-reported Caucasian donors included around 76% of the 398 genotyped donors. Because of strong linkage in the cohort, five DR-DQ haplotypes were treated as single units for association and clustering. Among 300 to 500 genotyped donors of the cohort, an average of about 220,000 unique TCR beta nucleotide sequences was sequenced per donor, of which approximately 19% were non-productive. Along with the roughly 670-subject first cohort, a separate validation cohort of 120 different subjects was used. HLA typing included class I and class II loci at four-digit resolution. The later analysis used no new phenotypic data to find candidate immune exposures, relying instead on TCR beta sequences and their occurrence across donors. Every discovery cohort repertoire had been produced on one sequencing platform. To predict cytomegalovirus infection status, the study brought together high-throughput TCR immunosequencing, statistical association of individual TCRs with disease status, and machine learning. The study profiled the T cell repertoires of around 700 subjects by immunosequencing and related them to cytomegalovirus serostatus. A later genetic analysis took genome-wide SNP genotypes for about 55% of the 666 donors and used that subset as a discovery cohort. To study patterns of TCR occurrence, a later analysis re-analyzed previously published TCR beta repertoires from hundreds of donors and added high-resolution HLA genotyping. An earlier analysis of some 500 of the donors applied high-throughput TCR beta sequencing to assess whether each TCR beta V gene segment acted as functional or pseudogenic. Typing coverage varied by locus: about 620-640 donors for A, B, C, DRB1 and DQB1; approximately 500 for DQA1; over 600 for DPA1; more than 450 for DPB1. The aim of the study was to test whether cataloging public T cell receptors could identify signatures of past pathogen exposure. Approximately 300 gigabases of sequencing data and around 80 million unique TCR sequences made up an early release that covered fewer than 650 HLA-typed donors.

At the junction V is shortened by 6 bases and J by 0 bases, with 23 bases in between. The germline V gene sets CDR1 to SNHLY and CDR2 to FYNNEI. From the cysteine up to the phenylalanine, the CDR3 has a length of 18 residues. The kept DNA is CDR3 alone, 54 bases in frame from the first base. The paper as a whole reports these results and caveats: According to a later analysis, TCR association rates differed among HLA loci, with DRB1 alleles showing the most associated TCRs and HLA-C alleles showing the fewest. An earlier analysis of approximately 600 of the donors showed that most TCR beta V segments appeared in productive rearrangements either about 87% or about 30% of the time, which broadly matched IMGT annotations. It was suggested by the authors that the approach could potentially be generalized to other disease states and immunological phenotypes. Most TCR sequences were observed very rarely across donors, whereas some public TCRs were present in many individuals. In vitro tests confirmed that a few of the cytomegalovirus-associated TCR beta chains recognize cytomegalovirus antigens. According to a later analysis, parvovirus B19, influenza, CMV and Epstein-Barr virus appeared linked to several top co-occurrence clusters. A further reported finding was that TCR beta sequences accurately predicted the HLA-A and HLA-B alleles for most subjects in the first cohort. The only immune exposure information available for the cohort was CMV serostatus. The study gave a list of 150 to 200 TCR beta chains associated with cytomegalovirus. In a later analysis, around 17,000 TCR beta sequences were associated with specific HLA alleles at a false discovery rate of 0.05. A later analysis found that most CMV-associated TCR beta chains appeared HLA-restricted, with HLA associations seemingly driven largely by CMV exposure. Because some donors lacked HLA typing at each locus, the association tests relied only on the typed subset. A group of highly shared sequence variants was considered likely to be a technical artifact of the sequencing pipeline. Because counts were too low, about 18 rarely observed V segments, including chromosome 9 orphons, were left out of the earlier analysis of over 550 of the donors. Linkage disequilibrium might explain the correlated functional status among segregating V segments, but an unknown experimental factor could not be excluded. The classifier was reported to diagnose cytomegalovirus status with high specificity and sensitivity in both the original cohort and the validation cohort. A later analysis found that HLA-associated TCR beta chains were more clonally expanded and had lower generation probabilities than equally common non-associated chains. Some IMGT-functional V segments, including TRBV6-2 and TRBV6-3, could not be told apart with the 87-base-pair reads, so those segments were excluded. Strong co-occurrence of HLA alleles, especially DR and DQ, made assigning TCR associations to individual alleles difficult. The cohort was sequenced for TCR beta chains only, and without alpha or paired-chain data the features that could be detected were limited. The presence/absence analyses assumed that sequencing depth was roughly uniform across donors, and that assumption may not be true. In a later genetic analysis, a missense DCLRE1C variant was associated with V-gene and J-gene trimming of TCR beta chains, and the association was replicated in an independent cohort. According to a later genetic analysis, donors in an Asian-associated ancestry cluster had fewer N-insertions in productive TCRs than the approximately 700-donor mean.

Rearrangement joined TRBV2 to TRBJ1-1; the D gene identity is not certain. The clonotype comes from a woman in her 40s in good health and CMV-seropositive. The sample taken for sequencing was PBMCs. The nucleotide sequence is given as TGTGCCAGCAGCGCCGGTTGGCAGGCCCGGGGTCTGAACACTGAAGCTTTCTTT. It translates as CASSAGWQARGLNTEAFF.